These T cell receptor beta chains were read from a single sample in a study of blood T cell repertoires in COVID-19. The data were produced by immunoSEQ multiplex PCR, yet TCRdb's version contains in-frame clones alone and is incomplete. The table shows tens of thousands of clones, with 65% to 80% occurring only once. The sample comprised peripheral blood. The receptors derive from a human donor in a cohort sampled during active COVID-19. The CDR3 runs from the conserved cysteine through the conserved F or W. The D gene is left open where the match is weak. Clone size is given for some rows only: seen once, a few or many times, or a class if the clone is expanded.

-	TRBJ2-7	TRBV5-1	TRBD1	TGCGCCAGCAGCTTTGGGGGGACAGGGGTCTACGAGCAGTACTTC	CASSFGGTGVYEQYF
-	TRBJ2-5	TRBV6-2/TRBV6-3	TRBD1	TGTGCCAGCAGCCGCCCGGACAGGGGGCTAGAGACCCAGTACTTC	CASSRPDRGLETQYF
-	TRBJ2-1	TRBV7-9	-	TGTGCCAGCAGCTTATGGGCCGTCAGCTACAATGAGCAGTTCTTC	CASSLWAVSYNEQFF
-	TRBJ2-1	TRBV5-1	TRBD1	TGCGCCAGCAGAGGACAGGCAAACATCCATGAGCAGTTCTTC	CASRGQANIHEQFF
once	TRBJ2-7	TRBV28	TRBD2	TGTGCCAGCACCCCTCCCGGGACTAGCGTTAACGAGCAGTACTTC	CASTPPGTSVNEQYF
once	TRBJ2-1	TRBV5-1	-	TGCGCCAGCAGCCAGGGTCCCGTCAACAATGAGCAGTTCTTC	CASSQGPVNNEQFF
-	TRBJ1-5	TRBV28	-	TGTGCCAACAGAGGGGCTAACGATCAGCCCCAGCATTTT	CANRGANDQPQHF
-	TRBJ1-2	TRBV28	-	TGTGCCAGCAGTTTTGGGGGGGCGAACGGCTACACCTTC	CASSFGGANGYTF
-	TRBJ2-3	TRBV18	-	TGTGCCAGCTCACCAAACGGCAGGGCCACAGATACGCAGTATTTT	CASSPNGRATDTQYF
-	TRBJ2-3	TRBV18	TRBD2	TGTGCCAGCTCACCAAGATCTGTAGCGGGAGGGACGCAGTATTTT	CASSPRSVAGGTQYF
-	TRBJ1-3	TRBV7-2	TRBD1	TGTGCCAGCAGCTTCCCTATCCGACAGGGTAGTGGGAGTGGAAACACCATATATTTT	CASSFPIRQGSGSGNTIYF
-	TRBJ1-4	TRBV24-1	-	TGTGCCACCAGTGACACGCCGGACGGGGATGAAAAACTGTTTTTT	CATSDTPDGDEKLFF
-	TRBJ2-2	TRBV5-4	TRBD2	TGTGCCAGCAGCTTTGGGCTAGCGGGAGGAGGCGGGGAGCTGTTTTTT	CASSFGLAGGGGELFF
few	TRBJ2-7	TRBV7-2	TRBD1	TGTGCCAGCAGCACCCGAGACAGGGCGCAGGGCGAGCAGTACTTC	CASSTRDRAQGEQYF
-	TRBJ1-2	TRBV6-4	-	TGTGCCAGCAGTGACGCGGGATTCTGGTATGGCTACACCTTC	CASSDAGFWYGYTF
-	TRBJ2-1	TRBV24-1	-	TGTGCCACCAGGGGAGACTATTACAATGAGCAGTTCTTC	CATRGDYYNEQFF
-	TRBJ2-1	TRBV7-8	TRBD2	TGTGCCAGCAGCCCCCGTGTAAAAGGAACCGGGACTAGGGGCGTATGGGAGCAGTTCTTC	CASSPRVKGTGTRGVWEQFF
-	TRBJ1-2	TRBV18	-	TGTGCCAGCTCACCACAGGGGGCTAACTATGGCTACACCTTC	CASSPQGANYGYTF
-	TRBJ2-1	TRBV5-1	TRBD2	TGCGCCAGCAGCTTTAAGCGGGGAGACAATGAGCAGTTCTTC	CASSFKRGDNEQFF
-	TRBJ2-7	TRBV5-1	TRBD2	TGCGCCAGCAGCCCCGTTAGCGGGAGGTTCGACGAGCAGTACTTC	CASSPVSGRFDEQYF
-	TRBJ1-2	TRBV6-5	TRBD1	TGTGCCAGCAGTCCACAGGGGAGGAACGGCTACACCTTC	CASSPQGRNGYTF
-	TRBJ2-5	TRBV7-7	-	TGTGCTTCGCGGGGTGGGGTATCGGAGACCCAGTACTTC	CASRGGVSETQYF
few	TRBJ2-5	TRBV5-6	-	TGTGCCAGCAGCTTGGTTGGGCCTCAAGAGACCCAGTACTTC	CASSLVGPQETQYF
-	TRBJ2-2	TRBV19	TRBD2	TGTGCCAGTAGTATACGGCGGGAGGCGAACACCGGGGAGCTGTTTTTT	CASSIRREANTGELFF
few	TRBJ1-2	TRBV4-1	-	TGCGCCAGCAGCCAAGACAGTCGGGGGTATGGCTACACCTTC	CASSQDSRGYGYTF
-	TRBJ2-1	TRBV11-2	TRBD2	TGTGCCAGCAGCCCGCCGTTAGCGGGAGGGCCTAGGGGGGCTGAGCAGTTCTTC	CASSPPLAGGPRGAEQFF
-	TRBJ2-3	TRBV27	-	TGTGCCAGCAGTTTCTACCAGGGCACAGATACGCAGTATTTT	CASSFYQGTDTQYF
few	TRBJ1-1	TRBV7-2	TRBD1	TGTGCCAGCAGCTATCGACAGGGTTCCACTGAAGCTTTCTTT	CASSYRQGSTEAFF
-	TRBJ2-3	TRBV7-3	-	TGTGCCAGCAGCGAGGGGGTTTACACAGATACGCAGTATTTT	CASSEGVYTDTQYF
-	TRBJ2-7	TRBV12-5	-	TGTGCTAGTGGAACTGACAGGATACCCTACGAGCAGTACTTC	CASGTDRIPYEQYF
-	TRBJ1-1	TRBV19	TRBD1	TGTGCCAGTGGACGGTCCCAGAACAGGGGGCACACTGAAGCTTTCTTT	CASGRSQNRGHTEAFF